This T cell receptor beta chain emerged from a study of graft-versus-host responses after intestinal transplantation. Study-wide context: The study gave all recipients anti-thymocyte globulin induction, then tacrolimus and steroids for 2 to 3 years. General study findings and limits: Some patients had graft-donor T cell macrochimerism, and their allografts showed high graft-versus-host to host-versus-graft clonal ratios.

Measured with immunoSEQ multiplex PCR; TCRdb has only the in-frame clones, and not every one. Among 50,000 to 75,000 clones listed, 94% were seen once. In the case of this clone: Its antigen is as yet unknown.

The material was unstimulated CD4+ T cells sorted from spleen or lymph node cells, obtained before transplant. This TCR was sampled from a human donor who was the organ donor for an intestinal transplant.

The CDR3 loop is CASSQDLTGPTRYYYEQYF. The CDR3 DNA follows: TGTGCCAGCAGCCAAGATCTCACGGGACCCACCCGTTATTACTACGAGCAGTACTTC. The chain joins TRBV4-2 to TRBJ2-7; possibly TRBD1 or TRBD2 for D (5 bases each). Germline V CDR1 and CDR2: LGHNA, YNFKEQ. V was cut by 0 bases and J by 3 bases, with 24 bases left in between. The CDR3 is 19 residues long.